These 27 T cell receptor beta chains share one sample of origin, sequenced in a study of cytomegalovirus exposure and HLA in healthy donors. Primers for the PCR totalled 60 Vbeta and 13 Jbeta. Generated by immunoSEQ multiplex PCR, the TCRdb table keeps only in-frame clones and is missing some. The data contain about 160,000 clones, about 80% of them singletons. Source material: PBMCs. The receptors were sampled from a girl aged 5-17 years in good health and CMV-seropositive.

The gene calls are TRBV5-4 and TRBJ2-2, with TRBD1 matching over 7 bases. CDR3 length: 17 residues. Germline values: CDR1 SGHNT, CDR2 YYREEE (reference sequence). J was trimmed by 2 bases and V by 3 bases; bases with no gene match: 10. The chain's CDR3 is CASSWETGTENTGELFF. CDR3 coding DNA: TGTGCCAGCAGCTGGGAAACCGGGACAGAAAACACCGGGGAGCTGTTTTTT.

V usage is TRBV7-9 and J usage is TRBJ1-3; tentatively, D is TRBD1 (6 bases). CDR1 is SEHNR, CDR2 FQNEAQ, per germline (reference sequence). The CDR3 length is 16 residues. V was pared by 3 bases and J by 0 bases, with 12 bases between. The CDR3 protein is CASSFGQPSSGNTIYF. DNA for the CDR3: TGTGCCAGCAGCTTTGGACAGCCGAGCTCTGGAAACACCATATATTTT.

The chain has TRBV11-2 and TRBJ1-2; D gene unclear. Per the germline V gene, CDR1 is SGHAT and CDR2 is FQNNGV. The CDR3 spans 13 residues. V lost 4 bases and J 4 bases, leaving 10 bases between the germline ends. For the CDR3, the DNA is TGTGCCAGCAGCTCCCGGGAGTTCTATGGCTACACCTTC. Encoded protein: CASSSREFYGYTF. The full variable domain, in which reference TRBV11-2 and TRBJ1-2 provide the parts outside the CDR3, is EAGVAQSPRYKIIEKRQSVAFWCNPISGHATLYWYQQILGQGPKLLIQFQNNGVVDDSQLPKDRFSAERLKGVDSTLKIQPAKLEDSAVYLCASSSREFYGYTFGSGTRLTVV.

The chain joins TRBV5-1 to TRBJ2-7; D is ambiguous. Per germline, CDR1 SGHRS and CDR2 YFSETQ. This CDR3 is built from 13 residues. The V and J ends lost 0 bases and 4 bases respectively, with 8 bases between them. Here the CDR3 reads CASSLDGLYEQYF. The CDR3 region has the DNA TGCGCCAGCAGCTTGGATGGCTTATACGAGCAGTACTTC.

V usage is TRBV5-1 and J usage is TRBJ2-7; 10 bases fit TRBD2. Germline trimming cut 8 bases from V and 3 bases from J; bases unmatched to any gene: 5. The CDR3 extends over 13 amino acids. Germline lookup yields CDR1 SGHRS and CDR2 YFSETQ. CDR3 protein: CASSGRFSYEQYF. The DNA of the CDR3 is TGCGCCAGTAGCGGGAGGTTTAGCTACGAGCAGTACTTC. The full variable domain, with the rest looked up from reference TRBV5-1 and TRBJ2-7, is KAGVTQTPRYLIKTRGQQVTLSCSPISGHRSVSWYQQTPGQGLQFLFEYFSETQRNKGNFPGRFSGRQFSNSRSEMNVSTLELGDSALYLCASSGRFSYEQYFGPGTRLTVT.

DNA of the CDR3: TGTGCCAGCTCACCAGGGAAGGGGGATGAAAAACTGTTTTTT. Its protein is CASSPGKGDEKLFF. This chain links TRBV18 with TRBJ1-4; D is perhaps TRBD1 (6 bases). Germline CDR1 and CDR2: KGHSH and LQKENI. Trimming took 2 bases from V and 6 from J, leaving 10 bases between them. This CDR3 spans 14 amino acids.

The sample holds one count of this clone. The rearrangement links TRBV19 to TRBJ1-2, with D possibly matching TRBD1 (6 bases). The CDR3 has 13 amino acids. V was shortened by 7 bases and J by 2 bases, with 11 bases between the two germline ends. Germline CDR1 and CDR2: LNHDA and SQIVND (reference sequence). Here the CDR3 reads CASTGVENYGYTF. DNA for the CDR3: TGTGCCAGTACAGGGGTCGAAAACTATGGCTACACCTTC.

V is TRBV11-2 and J is TRBJ1-1, with D uncertain. V gave up 1 base and J gave up 3 bases, with 3 bases separating them. Per the germline V gene, CDR1 is SGHAT and CDR2 is FQNNGV. The CDR3 contains 12 residues. The chain's CDR3 is CASSLGDTEAFF. CDR3 bases: TGTGCCAGCAGCTTAGGAGACACTGAAGCTTTCTTT.

The table lists this clone with a count of one. J is TRBJ2-1 and V is TRBV5-8, with D possibly being TRBD2 (6 bases). The CDR3 loop spans 15 amino acids. Trimming stripped 6 bases from V and 8 bases from J, with 21 bases between. CDR1 and CDR2 (germline): SGHTS, YDEGEE. The CDR3, as DNA: TGTGCCAGCACCCGGGGGTGGGCGGGAATGGATGAGCAGTTCTTC. Translating gives CASTRGWAGMDEQFF.

V is TRBV7-3 and J is TRBJ2-2; the D gene is possibly TRBD1 (5 bases). The CDR3 loop spans 12 amino acids. Germline-derived CDR1 and CDR2 are SGHTA and FQGTGA. V was trimmed by 5 bases and J by 7 bases, leaving 8 bases between them. The CDR3 nucleotides read TGTGCCAGCAGCCCTAGGGGCGGGGAGCTGTTTTTT. This gives the protein CASSPRGGELFF.

CDR3 region: CSASKPRAAFF. CDR3 DNA: TGCAGTGCTTCCAAGCCTCGTGCAGCTTTCTTT. J is TRBJ1-1 and V is TRBV20-1; the D is unclear. V dropped 5 bases and J dropped 10 bases, with 14 bases sitting between them. CDR1 DFQATT and CDR2 SNEGSKA come from the germline V gene (reference sequence). The length of the CDR3 is 11 residues.

The rearrangement joins TRBV27 to TRBJ2-2; no firm D call. The CDR3 spans 14 residues. The germline V gene encodes CDR1 MNHEY and CDR2 SMNVEV (reference sequence). V was trimmed by 5 bases and J by 1 base, leaving 8 bases between them. CDR3 DNA sequence: TGTGCCAGCAGTCTCTTCCGGAACACCGGGGAGCTGTTTTTT. It encodes CASSLFRNTGELFF.

The V gene is TRBV30, the J gene TRBJ2-3, with TRBD1 identical over 8 bases. The germline V gene encodes CDR1 GTSNPN and CDR2 SVGIG (reference sequence). This CDR3 contains 15 residues. V was clipped by 2 bases and J by 1 base; unmatched bases: 5. CDR3 region: CAWSRGQGGTDTQYF. DNA of the CDR3: TGTGCCTGGAGTCGCGGACAGGGCGGCACAGATACGCAGTATTTT. The full variable domain, in which reference TRBV30 and TRBJ2-3 provide the parts outside the CDR3, is SQTIHQWPATLVQPVGSPLSLECTVEGTSNPNLYWYRQAAGRGLQLLFYSVGIGQISSEVPQNLSASRPQDRQFILSSKKLLLSDSGFYLCAWSRGQGGTDTQYFGPGTRLTVL.

The rearrangement links TRBV5-6 to TRBJ1-5; D is uncertain. Per the germline V gene, CDR1 is SGHDT and CDR2 is YYEEEE. The V gene lost 1 base and the J gene lost 2 bases, with 10 bases spanning the gap. This CDR3 contains 15 residues. The CDR3 is CASSLLSNGNQPQHF. In nucleotides, the CDR3 is TGTGCCAGCAGCTTGCTGAGTAACGGCAATCAGCCCCAGCATTTT.

This chain links TRBV21-1 with TRBJ1-1; the table assigns TRBD1, which was not confirmed against the DNA. TRBV21-1 is flagged as a pseudogene. The CDR3 loop spans 13 amino acids. CDR3 bases: TGTGCCAGCAGCGAACAGGGTAACACTGAAGCTTTCTTT. The encoded protein is CASSEQGNTEAFF.

This clone was detected only a few times. The chain is built from TRBV9 and TRBJ2-5; 9 nucleotides agree with TRBD1. CDR3 length equals 14 residues. Germline CDR1 and CDR2: SGDLS and YYNGEE. With 3 bases clipped from V and 4 bases from J, the junction kept 4 bases outside the gene matches. CDR3 coding DNA: TGTGCCAGCAGCGCCACAGGGGGCCCAGAGACCCAGTACTTC. Translation gives CASSATGGPETQYF.

The rearrangement joins TRBV20-1 to TRBJ2-5, with 7 bases that match TRBD2. The CDR3 runs to 10 residues. Germline lookup yields CDR1 DFQATT and CDR2 SNEGSKA (reference sequence). Trimming cost V 6 bases and J 9 bases; bases outside gene matches: 4. The DNA of the CDR3 is TGCAGTGCCCAACGGGGGGCCCAGTACTTC. Its protein product is CSAQRGAQYF.

The chain couples TRBV27 to TRBJ2-7, with TRBD2 identical over 7 bases. Trimming took 8 bases from V and 1 from J; bases not matched to a gene: 5. Germline loops: CDR1 MNHEY, CDR2 SMNVEV (reference sequence). The CDR3 contains 13 residues. This CDR3 is CASGLDGSYEQYF. The CDR3 bases are TGTGCCAGCGGACTAGACGGATCCTACGAGCAGTACTTC.

The chain has TRBV7-8 and TRBJ2-1; D might be TRBD1 (6 bases). This CDR3 has 14 amino acids. The germline CDR1 and CDR2 sequences are SGHVS and FQNEAQ. Trimming shortened V by 10 bases and J by 5 bases, and 18 bases separated the two germline ends. CDR3 residues: CAIATVQGHNEQFF. The CDR3 region has the DNA TGTGCCATCGCCACCGTACAGGGACACAATGAGCAGTTCTTC.

Of note for this clone: Germline and junction disagree at one end, which may indicate a read error. This chain joins TRBV7-7 and TRBJ2-5; D possibly corresponds to TRBD2 (5 bases). This CDR3 region has 15 residues. The germline V gene encodes CDR1 SSHAT and CDR2 FNYEAQ (reference sequence). CDR3 sequence reads: CASSPSGYYQETQYF. Here the CDR3 DNA reads TGTGCTAGCAGCCCTTCGGGGTATTACCAAGAGACCCAGTACTTC.

Remarks on this clone: The germline gene is not matched at one end of the junction; a read error may be the cause. The gene calls are TRBV5-1 and TRBJ2-1, with 14 bases lining up with TRBD2. The germline V gene has CDR1 SGHRS and CDR2 YFSETQ. This CDR3 is built from 19 residues. The CDR3 DNA reads TGTGCCAGCAGCGGGGGACTAGCGGGAGCGAGTGGCTCCTACAATGAGCAGTTCTTC. Encoded protein: CASSGGLAGASGSYNEQFF.

The CDR3 reads CASSVWGLPYNEQFF. CDR3 sequence (DNA): TGTGCCAGCAGCGTCTGGGGCTTACCTTACAATGAGCAGTTCTTC. The genes are TRBV6-4 and TRBJ2-1; D possibly corresponds to TRBD1 (5 bases). Germline CDR1 is MRHNA and CDR2 is SNTAGT. Between the trimmed V and J ends, which lost 6 bases and 4 bases, there was a span of 16 bases. This CDR3 region has 15 residues.

The rearrangement links TRBV6-1 to TRBJ2-5; perhaps TRBD2 as D (6 bases). The CDR3 covers 14 residues. V lost 4 bases, J lost 4 bases, and 13 bases lay in between. Looked up from germline, CDR1 is MNHNS and CDR2 is SASEGT. The DNA for the CDR3 is TGTGCCAGCAGTGCAACCGGGGGTAGAGAGACCCAGTACTTC. Translating gives CASSATGGRETQYF.

J is TRBJ2-3 and V is TRBV18; TRBD2 agrees at 9 bases. This CDR3 spans 16 amino acids. Germline V gene lookup returns CDR1 KGHSH and CDR2 LQKENI. V trimming: 3 bases; J trimming: 0 bases; junction bases outside the gene matches: 4. For the CDR3, the DNA is TGTGCCAGCTCACCCTCTAGCGGGACTAGCACAGATACGCAGTATTTT. Protein sequence: CASSPSSGTSTDTQYF.

V usage is TRBV28 and J usage is TRBJ1-1; 8 nucleotides align to TRBD1. The J segment lost 4 bases and the V segment lost 2 bases, leaving 6 bases of the junction unmatched. Germline values: CDR1 MDHEN, CDR2 SYDVKM. The CDR3 is 15 residues long. Here the CDR3 DNA reads TGTGCCAGCAGTTTAATGAGACAGGGGTTCACTGAAGCTTTCTTT. This gives the protein CASSLMRQGFTEAFF.

The rearrangement uses TRBV5-8 and TRBJ2-3; D gene unclear. Between the trimmed V and J ends, which lost 6 bases and 1 base, there was a span of 9 bases. CDR3 size: 13 residues. Germline values: CDR1 SGHTS, CDR2 YDEGEE. The chain's CDR3 is CASTSSGTDTQYF. CDR3 DNA: TGTGCCAGCACCTCTTCTGGCACAGATACGCAGTATTTT. The variable domain in full, completed from reference TRBV5-8 and TRBJ2-3, reads EAGVTQSPTHLIKTRGQQATLRCSPISGHTSVYWYQQALGLGLQFLLWYDEGEERNRGNFPPRFSGRQFPNYSSELNVNALELEDSALYLCASTSSGTDTQYFGPGTRLTVL.

The chain links TRBV4-3 to TRBJ1-4; D is undetermined. V lost 1 base and J 7 bases, leaving 13 bases between the germline ends. The V gene's germline CDR1 is LGHNA and CDR2 YSLEER. The CDR3 is 15 amino acids. Written as DNA, the CDR3 is TGCGCCAGCAGCCAAGTTGGGTCGGGAAGTGAAAAACTGTTTTTT. As protein: CASSQVGSGSEKLFF.